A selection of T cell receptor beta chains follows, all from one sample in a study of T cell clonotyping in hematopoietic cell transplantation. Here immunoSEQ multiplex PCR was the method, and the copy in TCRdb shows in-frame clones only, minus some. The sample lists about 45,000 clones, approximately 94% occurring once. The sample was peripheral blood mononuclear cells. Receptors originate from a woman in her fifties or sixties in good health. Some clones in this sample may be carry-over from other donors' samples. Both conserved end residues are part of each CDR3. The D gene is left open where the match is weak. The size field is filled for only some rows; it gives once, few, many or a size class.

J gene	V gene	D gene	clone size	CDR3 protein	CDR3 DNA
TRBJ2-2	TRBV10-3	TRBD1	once	CAISNRDRGLSGELFF	TGTGCCATCAGCAACCGGGACAGGGGGCTTTCCGGGGAGCTGTTTTTT
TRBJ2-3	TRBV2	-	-	CASSETGSTDTQYF	TGTGCCAGCAGTGAGACGGGGAGCACAGATACGCAGTATTTT
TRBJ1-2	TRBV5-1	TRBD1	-	CASGQGTGLGYGYTF	TGCGCCAGTGGTCAAGGGACAGGGTTGGGCTATGGCTACACCTTC
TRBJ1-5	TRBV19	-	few	CARWGGLNQPQHF	TGTGCCAGATGGGGGGGGTTAAATCAGCCCCAGCATTTT
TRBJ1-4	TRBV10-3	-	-	CAISESGRDNEKLFF	TGTGCCATCAGTGAGTCGGGCAGGGACAATGAAAAACTGTTTTTT
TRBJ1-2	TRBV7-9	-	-	CASSFSSYGYTF	TGTGCCAGCAGCTTTTCATCCTATGGCTACACCTTC
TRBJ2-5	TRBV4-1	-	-	CASSHLVGGETQYF	TGCGCCAGCAGCCATCTTGTGGGCGGGGAGACCCAGTACTTC
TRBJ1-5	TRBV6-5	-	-	CASSYELEGPQHF	TGTGCCAGCAGTTACGAGTTAGAGGGGCCCCAGCATTTT
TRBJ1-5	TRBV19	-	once	CASSTTLYSNQPQHF	TGTGCCAGTAGTACGACACTTTATAGCAATCAGCCCCAGCATTTT
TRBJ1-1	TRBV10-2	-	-	CASSPWNTEAFF	TGCGCCAGCAGCCCTTGGAACACTGAAGCTTTCTTT
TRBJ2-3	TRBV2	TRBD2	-	CASTGLAGAGGDTQYF	TGTGCCAGCACCGGACTAGCGGGGGCCGGGGGAGATACGCAGTATTTT
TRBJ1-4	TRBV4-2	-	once	CASSPDTTRATNEKLFF	TGTGCCAGCAGCCCCGACACCACTCGTGCAACTAATGAAAAACTGTTTTTT
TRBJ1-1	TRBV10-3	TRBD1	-	CAISAQGAEAFF	TGTGCCATCAGTGCACAGGGGGCAGAAGCTTTCTTT
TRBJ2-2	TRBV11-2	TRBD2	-	CASSLAGGSVGELFF	TGTGCCAGCAGCTTAGCGGGGGGGTCTGTCGGGGAGCTGTTTTTT
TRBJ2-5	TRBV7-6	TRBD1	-	CASSFGSGQGGETQYF	TGTGCCAGCAGCTTCGGATCGGGACAGGGCGGGGAGACCCAGTACTTC
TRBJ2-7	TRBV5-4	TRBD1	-	CASSIDRVDEQYF	TGTGCCAGCAGCATCGACAGGGTTGACGAGCAGTACTTC
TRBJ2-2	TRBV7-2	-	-	CASSLDAGPTGELFF	TGTGCCAGCAGCTTAGACGCTGGACCCACCGGGGAGCTGTTTTTT
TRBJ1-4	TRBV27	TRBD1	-	CASSTRTGGDEKLFF	TGTGCCAGCAGTACACGGACAGGGGGAGATGAAAAACTGTTTTTT
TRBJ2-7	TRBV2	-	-	CASISRSAGYRSSEQYF	TGTGCCAGCATCTCTAGGTCGGCGGGGTATAGGTCATCCGAGCAGTACTTC
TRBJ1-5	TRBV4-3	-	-	CASSQDRHQPQHF	TGCGCCAGCAGCCAAGATCGGCATCAGCCCCAGCATTTT
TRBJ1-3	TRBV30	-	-	CGTRGSGNTIYF	TGTGGTACAAGGGGCTCTGGAAACACCATATATTTT
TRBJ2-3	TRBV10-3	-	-	CAISEDGTDTQYF	TGTGCCATCAGTGAGGATGGAACAGATACGCAGTATTTT
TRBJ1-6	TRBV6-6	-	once	CASSYRGFSSPLHF	TGTGCCAGCAGTTACAGGGGTTTTAGCTCACCCCTCCACTTT